The TCR beta chain under discussion was sequenced for a study of cytomegalovirus exposure and HLA in healthy donors. PCR amplification relied on 60 Vbeta primers (plus 13 Jbeta primers). Libraries were prepared by immunoSEQ multiplex PCR; TCRdb keeps only in-frame clonotypes and omits some of them. The sample contains more than 95,000 clones, around three quarters of which appear only once. This CDR3 is 13 amino acids long. The V gene's germline CDR1 is MDHEN and CDR2 SYDVKM. As concerns this clone: Its antigen is unknown. The germline gene is not matched at one end of the junction; a read error may be the cause.

Study-level findings and limits: Common viral pathogens seemed to be connected with several of the most significant clusters, according to a later analysis.

This TCR derives from a man aged 30 to 45 in good health and CMV-seropositive. The source material was PBMCs. This chain joins TRBV28 and TRBJ2-1, with a possible D match to TRBD2 (5 bases). CDR3 sequence reads: CASNHEGGNEQFF. CDR3 DNA sequence: TGTGCTAGCAACCATGAGGGTGGCAATGAGCAGTTCTTC.